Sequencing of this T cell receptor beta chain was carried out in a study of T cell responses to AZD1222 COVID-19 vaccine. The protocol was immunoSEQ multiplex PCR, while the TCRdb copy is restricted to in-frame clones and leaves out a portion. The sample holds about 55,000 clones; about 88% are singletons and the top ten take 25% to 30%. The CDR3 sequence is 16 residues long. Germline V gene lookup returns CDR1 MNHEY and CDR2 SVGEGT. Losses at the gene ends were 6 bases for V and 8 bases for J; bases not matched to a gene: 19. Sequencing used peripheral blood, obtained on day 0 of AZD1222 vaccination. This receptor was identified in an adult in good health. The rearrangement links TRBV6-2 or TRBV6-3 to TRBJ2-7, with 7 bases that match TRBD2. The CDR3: CASSPSHTSASGKQYF. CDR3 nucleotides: TGTGCCAGCAGCCCGAGCCACACTAGCGCCTCTGGGAAGCAGTACTTC.